Presented here are 10 T cell receptor beta chains from one specimen sequenced in a study of T cell responses to AZD1222 COVID-19 vaccine. Measured with immunoSEQ multiplex PCR; TCRdb has only the in-frame clones, and not every one. The data show around 130,000 clones, 85% to 90% seen once. The input for sequencing was peripheral blood, taken on day 0 of AZD1222 vaccination. These receptors originate from an adult in good health.

This chain connects TRBV4-2 to TRBJ1-2; the D is unclear. V lost 4 bases to trimming and J lost 3 bases, with 9 bases between them. Germline CDR1 reads LGHNA; CDR2 reads YNFKEQ. This CDR3 contains 13 residues. The CDR3 is CASSPERDYGYTF. CDR3 bases: TGTGCCAGCAGCCCCGAGAGGGACTATGGCTACACCTTC.

This chain uses TRBV27 with TRBJ2-2; no definite D call. V was shortened by 8 bases and J by 3 bases, with 10 bases between the two germline ends. The CDR3 runs to 13 residues. Germline V gene data show CDR1 as MNHEY and CDR2 as SMNVEV (reference sequence). CDR3 in amino acids: CASAGGYTGELFF. DNA of the CDR3: TGTGCCAGCGCCGGTGGCTACACCGGGGAGCTGTTTTTT.

The gene calls are TRBV7-2 and TRBJ2-3; D possibly corresponds to TRBD1 (6 bases). The CDR3 spans 11 residues. In germline, CDR1 is SGHTA, CDR2 FQGNSA. V gave up 5 bases and J gave up 6 bases, with 6 bases separating them. As DNA, the CDR3 is TGTGCCAGCAGCCAGGGGGATACGCAGTATTTT. Its translation is CASSQGDTQYF.

On this clone itself: One junction end disagrees with the germline gene, perhaps due to a read error. The rearrangement links TRBV20-1 to TRBJ2-3; no clear D. The CDR3 sequence is 12 residues long. Per germline, CDR1 DFQATT and CDR2 SNEGSKA (reference sequence). CDR3 coding DNA: TGCAGCGCTAGTTGGCAAGCAGATACGCAGTATTTT. This codes for CSASWQADTQYF.

A single count supports this clone. The chain employs TRBV12-3 or TRBV12-4 and TRBJ2-6; D ambiguous. V was shortened by 3 bases and J by 9 bases, with 6 bases between the two germline ends. The CDR3 runs to 12 residues. The DNA of the CDR3 is TGTGCCAGCAGTTTTAGTGTCAACGTCCTGACTTTC. Translated, it gives CASSFSVNVLTF.

CDR3 DNA sequence: TGTGCCAGCAGCTTGAGGCGGGTCAATCAGCCCCAGCATTTT. Protein product: CASSLRRVNQPQHF. This chain joins TRBV5-6 and TRBJ1-5; the D is unclear. V gave up 1 base and J gave up 3 bases, with 8 bases separating them. Per the germline V gene, CDR1 is SGHDT and CDR2 is YYEEEE. The CDR3 is 14 amino acids.

This sequence joins TRBV7-3 and TRBJ2-2; D might be TRBD2 (6 bases). The CDR3 consists of 17 residues. The V gene's germline CDR1 is SGHTA and CDR2 FQGTGA. The V end was cut by 3 bases, the J end by 3 bases, with 17 bases between. As DNA, the CDR3 is TGTGCCAGCAGCTTTCCCCTCGATCGGGGGTACACCGGGGAGCTGTTTTTT. Protein product: CASSFPLDRGYTGELFF.

This chain connects TRBV11-2 to TRBJ1-3; D remains unclear. V was trimmed by 7 bases and J by 2 bases, leaving 18 bases between them. CDR3 length equals 16 residues. Germline V gives CDR1 SGHAT, CDR2 FQNNGV. The CDR3 DNA follows: TGTGCCAGCACCATCAAGGAGGGAGGACCTGGAAACACCATATATTTT. Translation gives CASTIKEGGPGNTIYF. Full variable domain (remainder filled in from reference TRBV11-2 and TRBJ1-3): EAGVAQSPRYKIIEKRQSVAFWCNPISGHATLYWYQQILGQGPKLLIQFQNNGVVDDSQLPKDRFSAERLKGVDSTLKIQPAKLEDSAVYLCASTIKEGGPGNTIYFGEGSWLTVV.

In this sample, this clone turned up a few times. The chain employs TRBV5-5 and TRBJ1-3; 8 bases match TRBD1. This CDR3 spans 15 amino acids. V was clipped by 2 bases and J by 4 bases; unmatched bases: 5. Per the germline V gene, CDR1 is SGHKS and CDR2 is YYEKEE (reference sequence). CDR3 bases: TGTGCCAGCAGCTTTTTGTGGACAGGGGGAAACACCATATATTTT. Its translation: CASSFLWTGGNTIYF.

The CDR3 coding sequence is TGTGCCAGCAGCTTAACCGGGAGGGCCGCGTACACCGGGGAGCTGTTTTTT. Protein sequence: CASSLTGRAAYTGELFF. V and J are TRBV7-9 and TRBJ2-2, with 8 bases that match TRBD2. The CDR3 runs 17 residues. Looked up from germline, CDR1 is SEHNR and CDR2 is FQNEAQ (reference sequence). V lost 2 bases, J lost 3 bases, and 8 bases stayed unmatched.